Below are 13 T cell receptor beta chains sequenced from a single sample in a study of blood T cell repertoires in COVID-19. Method: immunoSEQ multiplex PCR; TCRdb's copy keeps in-frame clones and lacks some. The sample contains about 230,000 clones, around four fifths of which appear only once. What was sequenced was peripheral blood. Every receptor here comes from a woman between 65 and 79 years old with active or convalescent COVID-19.

The CDR3 DNA sequence: TGTGCCAACTCGGGCGAGCAGTACTTC. This gives the protein CANSGEQYF. V gene TRBV7-7 combines with J gene TRBJ2-7; D not resolved. This CDR3 spans 9 amino acids. V was shortened by 10 bases and J by 6 bases, with 7 bases between the two germline ends. Germline loops: CDR1 SSHAT, CDR2 FNYEAQ (reference sequence).

The chain is built from TRBV7-9 and TRBJ1-5; 7 bases map to TRBD1. Germline-derived CDR1 and CDR2 are SEHNR and FQNEAQ (reference sequence). CDR3 length: 15 amino acids. The junction had 7 bases not matched to a gene; V was cut back by 5 bases and J by 3 bases. CDR3 region: CASSTFGQDNQPQHF. The CDR3, as DNA: TGTGCCAGCAGCACCTTTGGACAGGACAATCAGCCCCAGCATTTT.

The chain employs TRBV19 and TRBJ1-2; weak D call: TRBD1 (6 bases). The V end lost 6 bases, the J end lost 8 bases, and 19 bases lay between the germline ends. The CDR3 runs 14 residues. The germline gives CDR1 LNHDA, CDR2 SQIVND (reference sequence). CDR3 in amino acids: CASSELDRFRGYTF. The CDR3, as DNA: TGTGCCAGTAGCGAATTAGACAGGTTCCGCGGCTACACCTTC.

The chain is built from TRBV5-1 and TRBJ1-1, with D uncertain. The CDR3 is 13 amino acids. Trimming removed 4 bases at V and 0 bases at J, with 7 bases between. Germline V gene data show CDR1 as SGHRS and CDR2 as YFSETQ. The CDR3 here is CASSPGLNTEAFF. DNA for the CDR3: TGCGCCAGCAGCCCCGGGTTGAACACTGAAGCTTTCTTT. Complete variable domain (other parts from reference TRBV5-1 and TRBJ1-1): KAGVTQTPRYLIKTRGQQVTLSCSPISGHRSVSWYQQTPGQGLQFLFEYFSETQRNKGNFPGRFSGRQFSNSRSEMNVSTLELGDSALYLCASSPGLNTEAFFGQGTRLTVV.

This chain connects TRBV19 to TRBJ2-5; tentative D call: TRBD2 (7 bases). This CDR3 is built from 14 residues. The V end lost 3 bases, the J end lost 5 bases, and 13 bases lay between the germline ends. In germline, CDR1 is LNHDA, CDR2 SQIVND (reference sequence). CDR3 DNA: TGTGCCAGTAGTATGGGGGGGCGCTTGGAGACCCAGTACTTC. This gives the protein CASSMGGRLETQYF.

This clone has a handful of counts. This chain links TRBV10-1 with TRBJ2-7; tentatively, D is TRBD1 (5 bases). V was clipped by 4 bases and J by 5 bases, with 15 bases between them. Germline V lookup: CDR1 WNHNN, CDR2 SYGVQD (reference sequence). There are 14 residues in the CDR3. The chain's CDR3 is CASSALRVLDEQYF. In nucleotides, the CDR3 is TGCGCCAGCAGTGCCCTCAGGGTTCTAGACGAGCAGTACTTC.

The chain combines TRBV13 with TRBJ2-7, with 8 positions matching TRBD1. Germline V gives CDR1 PRHDT, CDR2 FYEKMQ (reference sequence). The CDR3 runs to 15 residues. The J segment lost 6 bases and the V segment lost 3 bases, leaving 10 bases of the junction unmatched. This CDR3 is CASSFKTGVGSEQYF. In nucleotides, the CDR3 is TGTGCCAGCAGCTTTAAGACAGGGGTAGGATCCGAGCAGTACTTC.

The chain recombines TRBV5-1 with TRBJ2-2; perhaps TRBD1 as D (6 bases). CDR1 and CDR2 from the germline V gene are SGHRS and YFSETQ. Trimming took off 4 bases at V and 6 bases at J, with 10 bases between the two ends. The CDR3 contains 13 residues. The CDR3 DNA reads as TGCGCCAGCAGCCCCGGACAGCCCGGGGAGCTGTTTTTT. Its protein product is CASSPGQPGELFF.

J is TRBJ1-2 and V is TRBV28, with a possible D match to TRBD1 (5 bases). Germline V gene sequence: CDR1 MDHEN, CDR2 SYDVKM. This CDR3 is 16 amino acids long. V lost 2 bases to trimming and J lost 2 bases, with 15 bases between them. The CDR3 nucleotides read TGTGCCAGCAGTTTAGGGGGTACGGGGGGGAACTATGGCTACACCTTC. This sequence encodes CASSLGGTGGNYGYTF.

This clone has just a few counts. V usage is TRBV3-1 (or the pseudogene TRBV3-2) and J usage is TRBJ1-3; D unresolved. Germline CDR1 LGHDT, CDR2 YNNKEL (reference sequence). The V end lost 0 bases, the J end lost 0 bases, and 12 bases lay between the germline ends. The CDR3 runs 17 residues. DNA for the CDR3: TGTGCCAGCAGCCAAGATGGGTTGAGGGTCTCTGGAAACACCATATATTTT. This codes for CASSQDGLRVSGNTIYF.

CDR3 amino acids: CASSNTGGGKTQYF. The CDR3 bases are TGTGCCAGTAGTAACACAGGGGGCGGAAAGACCCAGTACTTC. This chain links TRBV19 with TRBJ2-5, with TRBD1 identical over 9 bases. This CDR3 has 14 amino acids. CDR1 and CDR2 from the germline V gene are LNHDA and SQIVND (reference sequence). The ends lost 4 bases at V and 6 bases at J; junction bases unmatched: 6.

Concerning this clone itself: One end of the junction does not line up with germline, which may come from a read error. The CDR3 nucleotides read TGTGCCAGCAGTTCAAACAGTGAAGCTTTCTTT. Its protein product is CASSSNSEAFF. This chain connects TRBV28 to TRBJ1-1, with D unresolved. Germline CDR1 reads MDHEN; CDR2 reads SYDVKM. The CDR3 consists of 11 residues.

This clone was recorded only once. The chain links TRBV24-1 to TRBJ2-7, with D possibly TRBD2 on 5 matching bases. The CDR3 loop spans 12 amino acids. V lost 0 bases to trimming and J lost 6 bases, with 5 bases between them. CDR1 and CDR2 from the germline V gene are KGHDR and SFDVKD. Here the CDR3 reads CATSDLRGEQYF. CDR3 sequence (DNA): TGTGCCACCAGTGATTTGCGGGGCGAGCAGTACTTC.